This entry lists 23 T cell receptor beta chains sequenced from one sample in a study of cytomegalovirus exposure and HLA in healthy donors. The PCR ran on 60 Vbeta and 13 Jbeta primers. Repertoires were generated with immunoSEQ multiplex PCR, while TCRdb's copy carries only in-frame clones and drops some. The sample lists about 120,000 clones; around 74% were seen once. Input material: PBMCs. These receptor sequences come from a man in his 60s in good health and CMV-seropositive.

The chain recombines TRBV5-1 with TRBJ1-1, with 9 bases aligning to TRBD1. The CDR3 totals 16 residues. V was clipped by 7 bases and J by 1 base; unmatched bases: 11. Germline values: CDR1 SGHRS, CDR2 YFSETQ. In DNA form, the CDR3 reads TGCGCCAGCCGTTCACAGGGGGCCGGAGGGAACACTGAAGCTTTCTTT. Encoded protein: CASRSQGAGGNTEAFF.

The rearrangement uses TRBV2 and TRBJ1-2; 9 bases are a match to TRBD1. Germline values: CDR1 SNHLY, CDR2 FYNNEI. The CDR3 is 13 amino acids. The CDR3 bases are TGTGGGGACAGGGAAAACGCTAACTATGGCTACACCTTC. It yields the protein CGDRENANYGYTF.

The chain links TRBV5-5 to TRBJ1-5; D ambiguous. The V and J ends lost 3 bases and 5 bases respectively, with 15 bases between them. Per germline, CDR1 SGHKS and CDR2 YYEKEE (reference sequence). The CDR3 contains 15 residues. The CDR3 region is CASSSGPAAHQPQHF. The CDR3, as DNA: TGTGCCAGCAGCTCTGGCCCGGCAGCGCATCAGCCCCAGCATTTT.

The chain is built from TRBV15 and TRBJ1-4; TRBD1 aligns across 7 bases. The germline V gene has CDR1 LNHNV and CDR2 YYDKDF (reference sequence). The CDR3 runs to 14 residues. The V segment lost 0 bases and the J segment 7 bases; nucleotides outside the gene matches: 2. CDR3 in amino acids: CATSRDDRVEKLFF. In DNA form, the CDR3 reads TGTGCCACCAGCAGAGACGACAGGGTTGAAAAACTGTTTTTT.

The chain carries TRBV7-2 and TRBJ1-2, with D maybe TRBD1 (5 bases). The CDR3 covers 17 residues. Germline V gene lookup returns CDR1 SGHTA and CDR2 FQGNSA. V was cut by 0 bases and J by 5 bases, with 19 bases left in between. The CDR3 reads CASSLAGGTWEPYGYTF. The CDR3 DNA sequence: TGTGCCAGCAGCTTAGCGGGCGGGACTTGGGAGCCTTATGGCTACACCTTC.

In regard to this clone: Sequence at one end of the junction differs from germline and may be a read error. The J gene is TRBJ2-4, the V gene TRBV7-8, with D possibly matching TRBD1 (6 bases). There are 14 residues in the CDR3. From germline, CDR1 is SGHVS and CDR2 FQNEAQ. The CDR3 DNA reads as TGTGCCAGCAGCCCAGGGGCAGGTGGGAACAGTCAGTACTTC. It encodes CASSPGAGGNSQYF.

In this sample, this clone turned up once. The genes are TRBV4-2 and TRBJ1-4; unclear D gene. Germline V gene data show CDR1 as LGHNA and CDR2 as YNFKEQ. V dropped 4 bases and J dropped 8 bases, with 14 bases sitting between them. The CDR3 has 14 residues. This CDR3 is CASSPTGSGEKLFF. CDR3 in DNA: TGTGCCAGCAGCCCGACGGGGAGCGGCGAAAAACTGTTTTTT.

The chain joins TRBV6-5 to TRBJ2-3; D unclear. Germline values: CDR1 MNHEY, CDR2 SVGAGI. The CDR3 totals 12 residues. Trimming took 5 bases from V and 11 from J, leaving 14 bases between them. The chain's CDR3 is CASSHLDKKQYF. The CDR3 bases are TGTGCCAGCAGTCACCTCGACAAGAAGCAGTATTTT.

This clone has only a few counts. Sequence at one end of the junction differs from germline and may be a read error. J is TRBJ2-1 and V is TRBV7-9; 7 nucleotides line up with TRBD2. The CDR3 extends over 15 amino acids. CDR1 is SEHNR, CDR2 FQNEAQ, per germline (reference sequence). The CDR3 DNA sequence: TGTTCCAGCAGCTTAATGGCGGGGGAGTACGGTGAGCAGTTCTTC. It yields the protein CSSSLMAGEYGEQFF.

Concerning this clone itself: The same CDR3 arises from other DNA sequences in this sample as well. The chain links TRBV6-6 to TRBJ1-5; possibly TRBD1 for D (6 bases). This CDR3 spans 14 amino acids. Germline loops: CDR1 MNHNY, CDR2 SVGAGI (reference sequence). With 4 bases removed from V and 3 bases from J, the gap between germline ends came to 10 bases. This CDR3 is CASSSHRDNQPQHF. CDR3 in DNA: TGTGCCAGCAGTTCCCACAGGGACAATCAGCCCCAGCATTTT.

The genes are TRBV30 and TRBJ2-5; tentatively, D is TRBD1 (6 bases). V lost 4 bases, J lost 9 bases, and 21 bases lay in between. CDR1 and CDR2 from the germline V gene are GTSNPN and SVGIG (reference sequence). The CDR3 has 14 residues. In DNA, the CDR3 is TGTGCCTGGAACATGGGGACAATAAGAGACGCCCAGTACTTC. This sequence encodes CAWNMGTIRDAQYF.

V is TRBV28 and J is TRBJ2-7; TRBD1 matches 7 bases. Germline V gene sequence: CDR1 MDHEN, CDR2 SYDVKM. With V trimmed by 3 bases and J by 1 base, 6 bases remained unmatched. The CDR3 has 15 amino acids. The CDR3 DNA reads TGTGCCAGCAGTTTTCGACAGGGTCCTTCCTACGAGCAGTACTTC. It codes for CASSFRQGPSYEQYF.

This chain connects TRBV2 to TRBJ2-2; TRBD1 matches 7 bases. The CDR3 contains 14 residues. Trimming at V came to 6 bases and at J to 6 bases, leaving 7 bases not matched to a gene. CDR1 and CDR2 from the germline V gene are SNHLY and FYNNEI. The CDR3 region has the DNA TGTGCCAGCAGGGCCGGGACAGTAGCCGGGGAGCTGTTTTTT. Encoded protein: CASRAGTVAGELFF.

The chain employs TRBV25-1 and TRBJ1-1; TRBD1 might be the D (6 bases). The V end lost 2 bases, the J end lost 4 bases, and 17 bases lay between the germline ends. Germline assignment: CDR1 MGHDK and CDR2 SYGVNS. The CDR3 extends over 16 amino acids. CDR3 in DNA: TGTGCCAGCAGTGAAGGTGGGTTGGGGGGGCCCACTGAAGCTTTCTTT. Residues: CASSEGGLGGPTEAFF.

The chain is built from TRBV19 and TRBJ1-6; D perhaps matches TRBD1 (5 bases). CDR3 length: 15 residues. Trimming pared 5 bases from V and 5 bases from J, leaving 13 bases between. CDR1 and CDR2 (germline): LNHDA, SQIVND (reference sequence). This chain's CDR3 is CASSASGSHNSPLHF. DNA for the CDR3: TGTGCCAGTAGTGCCTCAGGGTCCCATAATTCACCCCTCCACTTT. Full variable domain (missing parts from reference TRBV19 and TRBJ1-6): DGGITQSPKYLFRKEGQNVTLSCEQNLNHDAMYWYRQDPGQGLRLIYYSQIVNDFQKGDIAEGYSVSREKKESFPLTVTSAQKNPTAFYLCASSASGSHNSPLHFGNGTRLTVT.

This sequence joins TRBV28 and TRBJ1-5; 9 bases align to TRBD1. The trim removed 5 bases at V and 7 bases at J, leaving 9 bases unmatched. This CDR3 contains 15 residues. Looked up from germline, CDR1 is MDHEN and CDR2 is SYDVKM. Here the CDR3 DNA reads TGTGCCAGCAGTCCCCGGACAGGGGCAGGGCAGCCCCAGCATTTT. Protein product: CASSPRTGAGQPQHF.

V and J are TRBV5-6 and TRBJ2-5; tentatively, D is TRBD2 (6 bases). This CDR3 spans 14 amino acids. Germline V gene sequence: CDR1 SGHDT, CDR2 YYEEEE. Trimming stripped 0 bases from V and 4 bases from J, with 10 bases between. The CDR3 region is CASSLVSGPETQYF. The CDR3 DNA reads TGTGCCAGCAGCTTGGTCAGCGGGCCAGAGACCCAGTACTTC.

This clone was seen a few times. This sequence joins TRBV6-1 and TRBJ1-2, with 11 bases identical to TRBD1. Germline values: CDR1 MNHNS, CDR2 SASEGT. The CDR3 loop spans 16 amino acids. V lost 1 base and J lost 4; bases outside the gene matches: 5. The CDR3 is CASSEVTGQGVYGYTF. CDR3 nucleotides: TGTGCCAGCAGTGAAGTGACGGGACAGGGGGTCTATGGCTACACCTTC.

The genes are TRBV5-4 and TRBJ1-2; 7 bases are shared with TRBD1. With V trimmed by 2 bases and J by 5 bases, 3 bases remained unmatched. CDR1 and CDR2 (germline): SGHNT, YYREEE (reference sequence). The CDR3 sequence is 13 residues long. This chain's CDR3 is CASSFPGGYGYTF. CDR3 nucleotides: TGTGCCAGCAGCTTTCCAGGGGGGTATGGCTACACCTTC.

Concerning this clone itself: A read error may produce the germline difference seen at one junction end. V usage is TRBV7-9 and J usage is TRBJ2-7; possible D gene TRBD2, 7 bases. The CDR3 loop spans 16 amino acids. From germline, CDR1 is SEHNR and CDR2 FQNEAQ (reference sequence). CDR3 coding DNA: TGTTCCAGCAGCCACCCCCGGGGAGGGGGTAGAGACGAGCAGTACTTC. Translating it yields CSSSHPRGGGRDEQYF.

V is TRBV5-4 and J is TRBJ2-1; 7 positions match TRBD2. Germline CDR1 SGHNT, CDR2 YYREEE (reference sequence). V was pared by 4 bases and J by 1 base, with 5 bases of the junction left unmatched. The length of the CDR3 is 15 residues. The CDR3 DNA reads as TGTGCCAGCAGCGGACCGGGACTATCCTACAATGAGCAGTTCTTC. This gives the protein CASSGPGLSYNEQFF.

The chain employs TRBV6-1 and TRBJ2-1; D is perhaps TRBD2 (7 bases). The germline V gene encodes CDR1 MNHNS and CDR2 SASEGT. The CDR3 has 15 residues. V lost 10 bases and J lost 4, with 20 bases in between. DNA of the CDR3: TGTGCCACCAAAAGGGGCGGGGGCCCATACAATGAGCAGTTCTTC. Its protein product is CATKRGGGPYNEQFF.

V gene TRBV10-3 combines with J gene TRBJ2-1, with TRBD2 matching 14 bases. The V segment lost 6 bases and the J segment 10 bases; nucleotides outside the gene matches: 5. This CDR3 contains 14 residues. Germline V gives CDR1 ENHRY, CDR2 SYGVKD. CDR3 nucleotide sequence: TGTGCCATCAGGGGGACTAGCGGGAGCGGAGAGCAGTTCTTC. Its protein is CAIRGTSGSGEQFF.